Following are 16 T cell receptor beta chains from one sample sequenced in a study of blood T cell repertoires in COVID-19. Repertoires were generated with immunoSEQ multiplex PCR, while TCRdb's copy carries only in-frame clones and drops some. The table records a few hundred thousand clones, about 86% of them present only once. Sequencing input: peripheral blood. These receptors all stem from a man between 18 and 35 years old with active or convalescent COVID-19.

In this sample, this clone turned up a few times. The chain couples TRBV7-9 to TRBJ1-1, with a tentative D call TRBD1 (5 bases). The germline V gene encodes CDR1 SEHNR and CDR2 FQNEAQ (reference sequence). Trimming removed 4 bases from V and 5 bases from J, with 14 bases in between. This CDR3 has 14 residues. This chain's CDR3 is CASSSQGSKTEAFF. The CDR3 nucleotides are TGTGCCAGCAGCTCTCAGGGTTCGAAGACTGAAGCTTTCTTT. Filled out from reference TRBV7-9 and TRBJ1-1, the complete variable domain reads DTGVSQNPRHKITKRGQNVTFRCDPISEHNRLYWYRQTLGQGPEFLTYFQNEAQLEKSRLLSDRFSAERPKGSFSTLEIQRTEQGDSAMYLCASSSQGSKTEAFFGQGTRLTVV.

J is TRBJ2-3 and V is TRBV2; D possibly corresponds to TRBD2 (5 bases). Trimming took 5 bases from V and 2 from J, leaving 14 bases between them. The germline V gene has CDR1 SNHLY and CDR2 FYNNEI. This CDR3 is built from 15 residues. DNA for the CDR3: TGTGCCAGCAGTATAGAGGGATTGGACACAGATACGCAGTATTTT. It codes for CASSIEGLDTDTQYF.

V gene TRBV3-1 (or the pseudogene TRBV3-2) combines with J gene TRBJ2-5, with unresolved D. Germline V CDR1 and CDR2: LGHDT, YNNKEL (reference sequence). Deletions cut 2 bases from V and 5 bases from J, with 9 bases between. The CDR3 has 13 amino acids. CDR3 loop: CASSQTTRETQYF. CDR3 coding DNA: TGTGCCAGCAGCCAAACCACTCGGGAGACCCAGTACTTC.

The gene calls are TRBV3-1 (or the pseudogene TRBV3-2) and TRBJ1-6; D may be TRBD1 (5 bases). CDR3 size: 14 residues. Between the trimmed V and J ends, which lost 7 bases and 8 bases, there was a span of 15 bases. Germline V gene lookup returns CDR1 LGHDT and CDR2 YNNKEL (reference sequence). The CDR3 loop reads CASNAGYVDSPLHF. The DNA for the CDR3 is TGTGCCAGCAACGCAGGGTACGTGGATTCACCCCTCCACTTT.

Only one count was recorded for this clone. The chain uses TRBV18 and TRBJ1-4; D ambiguous. CDR3 length equals 12 residues. Looked up from germline, CDR1 is KGHSH and CDR2 is LQKENI. V was clipped by 8 bases and J by 8 bases, with 12 bases between them. The chain's CDR3 is CASTDSREKLFF. The CDR3 bases are TGTGCCAGCACCGACTCTAGGGAAAAACTGTTTTTT.

The chain combines TRBV19 with TRBJ1-4, with no clear D. V was trimmed by 6 bases and J by 2 bases, leaving 7 bases between them. CDR1 LNHDA and CDR2 SQIVND come from the germline V gene (reference sequence). The CDR3 sequence is 13 residues long. The chain's CDR3 is CASRGSTNEKLFF. The CDR3 DNA follows: TGTGCCAGTAGGGGGAGTACTAATGAAAAACTGTTTTTT.

This clone was seen only a few times. The CDR3 spells CASSAGTGRASNEKLFF. In nucleotides, the CDR3 is TGTGCCAGTAGTGCCGGGACAGGGAGAGCATCTAATGAAAAACTGTTTTTT. The chain recombines TRBV19 with TRBJ1-4, with 9 positions matching TRBD1. Germline V CDR1 and CDR2: LNHDA, SQIVND (reference sequence). CDR3 size: 17 residues. V shed 5 bases and J 3 bases; nucleotides not matched to a gene: 10.

This rearrangement joins TRBV19 to TRBJ1-2; D unresolved. Germline CDR1 LNHDA, CDR2 SQIVND (reference sequence). The germline V and J ends were trimmed by 0 bases and 7 bases, with 15 bases remaining between them. There are 15 residues in the CDR3. In DNA, the CDR3 is TGTGCCAGTAGTATAGACAATGAGGGTCGGATTGGCTACACCTTC. This codes for CASSIDNEGRIGYTF.

This rearrangement joins TRBV7-2 to TRBJ2-1, with 7 positions matching TRBD1. Germline V lookup: CDR1 SGHTA, CDR2 FQGNSA. The CDR3 is 15 residues long. V lost 5 bases to trimming and J lost 4 bases; unmatched junction nucleotides: 8. CDR3 DNA: TGTGCCAGCAGCGTGAGGGGGCAGAATTACAATGAGCAGTTCTTC. Its protein is CASSVRGQNYNEQFF.

The chain uses TRBV12-3 or TRBV12-4 and TRBJ2-1, with D uncertain. This CDR3 is built from 13 residues. Trimming stripped 3 bases from V and 5 bases from J, with 8 bases between. CDR3 protein: CASSLVPDNEQFF. The DNA of the CDR3 is TGTGCCAGCAGTTTGGTTCCGGACAATGAGCAGTTCTTC.

The chain recombines TRBV2 with TRBJ2-3, with a weak D call TRBD1 (6 bases). The CDR3 sequence is 15 residues long. The germline CDR1 and CDR2 sequences are SNHLY and FYNNEI. V lost 2 bases and J lost 4, with 13 bases in between. For the CDR3, the DNA is TGTGCCAGCAGTGAATTGGTGGGGGCGGCAGATACGCAGTATTTT. Protein sequence: CASSELVGAADTQYF.

As for this clone: The junction differs from germline at one of its ends, possibly a read error. The chain's CDR3 is CASCIGLPDQPQHF. The CDR3 nucleotides read TGTGCCAGTTGTATTGGGCTCCCAGATCAGCCCCAGCATTTT. The genes are TRBV19 and TRBJ1-5; D is undetermined. The CDR3 loop spans 14 amino acids. Germline CDR1 LNHDA, CDR2 SQIVND (reference sequence).

The rearrangement links TRBV24-1 to TRBJ2-2; D remains unclear. CDR3 length: 13 amino acids. The V and J ends lost 9 bases and 0 bases respectively, with 7 bases between them. Germline-derived CDR1 and CDR2 are KGHDR and SFDVKD. CDR3 sequence: CATELTNTGELFF. The CDR3 DNA reads TGTGCCACCGAACTGACGAACACCGGGGAGCTGTTTTTT.

V usage is TRBV7-2 and J usage is TRBJ1-5, with D tentatively TRBD1 (5 bases). CDR1 is SGHTA, CDR2 FQGNSA, per germline. This CDR3 region has 16 residues. Trimming pared 2 bases from V and 0 bases from J, leaving 11 bases between. The CDR3 DNA is TGTGCCAGCAGCTTAAGCTCAGGGCTTAGCAATCAGCCCCAGCATTTT. Its protein is CASSLSSGLSNQPQHF.

The J gene is TRBJ1-5, the V gene TRBV7-2; D uncertain. The CDR3 totals 12 residues. Germline loops: CDR1 SGHTA, CDR2 FQGNSA. The ends were cut back, 3 bases at V and 5 bases at J, with 5 bases in the middle. The CDR3 region is CASSFYHQPQHF. The CDR3 DNA is TGTGCCAGCAGCTTTTATCATCAGCCCCAGCATTTT.

V and J are TRBV5-4 and TRBJ2-5; no definite D call. Germline-derived CDR1 and CDR2 are SGHNT and YYREEE (reference sequence). This CDR3 contains 13 residues. V lost 2 bases and J lost 5, with 10 bases in between. The CDR3 is CASSFEVAETQYF. The CDR3 bases are TGTGCCAGCAGCTTCGAGGTGGCGGAGACCCAGTACTTC.